The sequence of this T cell receptor (beta chain) was determined in a study of T-cell reconstitution after alpha-beta-depleted transplantation in children. The study's findings and limits: Some patients owed their high day-60 TCRbeta diversity to surviving recipient T cells and thymic progenitors. Expanded graft clones, several hundred of them, were reportedly the source of alpha-beta T cells about two months after transplant. Diversity and T-cell counts at one year after transplant derived mostly from new T cells.

Germline values: CDR1 MDHEN, CDR2 SYDVKM. V lost 2 bases to trimming and J lost 3 bases, with 11 bases between them. CDR3 length: 14 residues. The TCRbeta library incorporated unique molecular identifiers. TCRdb redid the calling of the PCR reads with MiXCR, one entry per CDR3 protein. In the table there are roughly 300,000 distinct CDR3 sequences, around a tenth of which are singletons. This clonotype was observed at least ten times. What it binds is unknown. The clonotype was recovered from a male patient between 2 and 15 years old who had a stem cell transplant for chronic granulomatous disease, so the T cells may come from the graft donor. This chain links TRBV28 with TRBJ2-7, with D perhaps assigned TRBD1 or TRBD2 (5 bases each). The specimen was peripheral blood, collected 180 days after TCRalphabeta/CD19-depleted stem cell transplant. CDR3 nucleotides: TGTGCCAGCAGTTTAGGGGGTAGGGGCTACGAGCAGTACTTC. This gives the protein CASSLGGRGYEQYF.